The next 18 T cell receptor beta chains were all read from a single sample in a study of blood T cells in healthy people across ages. Through a sample-barcoded 5' primer and a J-beta primer mix, a second PCR was run for about 6 to 11 cycles. In TCRdb, the 5' RACE reads were re-called with MiXCR into one record per CDR3 protein. This table holds around 1,700,000 distinct CDR3 sequences, 28% found once. The sequenced sample consisted of blood. These receptors were taken from a young woman in good health.

CDR3 sequence reads: CSATPRQGVVHEQYF. The CDR3 nucleotides read TGCAGTGCTACACCTCGACAGGGGGTGGTGCACGAGCAGTACTTC. The chain couples TRBV20-1 to TRBJ2-7, with TRBD1 identical over 9 bases. Germline V lookup: CDR1 DFQATT, CDR2 SNEGSKA (reference sequence). After removal of 4 bases from V and 5 bases from J, the junction contained 12 bases not matched to a gene. The CDR3 runs 15 residues.

This clonotype was observed a handful of times. This sequence joins TRBV18 and TRBJ2-5, with D tentatively TRBD2 (5 bases). Germline CDR1 reads KGHSH; CDR2 reads LQKENI. This CDR3 contains 14 residues. V was trimmed by 2 bases and J by 6 bases, leaving 13 bases between them. The chain's CDR3 is CASSPARDGQTQYF. The DNA of the CDR3 is TGTGCCAGCTCACCAGCCCGGGATGGGCAGACCCAGTACTTC.

This clonotype was seen ten or more times. V and J are TRBV24-1 and TRBJ2-7, with D perhaps assigned TRBD1 or TRBD2 (5 bases each). CDR3 length: 13 residues. CDR1 and CDR2 (germline): KGHDR, SFDVKD. The V and J ends lost 8 bases and 2 bases respectively, with 12 bases between them. In DNA, the CDR3 is TGTGCCACCATTGAGGGGCCAACCTACGAGCAGTACTTC. It yields the protein CATIEGPTYEQYF.

This chain joins TRBV5-1 and TRBJ1-2; the D is unclear. Trimming shortened V by 3 bases and J by 5 bases, and 8 bases separated the two germline ends. This CDR3 has 12 amino acids. Germline assignment: CDR1 SGHRS and CDR2 YFSETQ. CDR3 region: CASSSDQYGYTF. DNA for the CDR3: TGCGCCAGCAGCTCAGACCAGTATGGCTACACCTTC.

The V call is TRBV28, the J call TRBJ1-1; tentatively, D is TRBD1 (6 bases). The CDR3 is made up of 17 amino acids. Germline values: CDR1 MDHEN, CDR2 SYDVKM. The V and J ends lost 5 bases and 3 bases respectively, with 22 bases between them. CDR3 nucleotide sequence: TGTGCCAGCAGTCCCCGTGGGGGCGGATCCATATACACTGAAGCTTTCTTT. Its protein product is CASSPRGGGSIYTEAFF.

As for this clonotype: One end of the junction fails to match germline, which may point to a read error. The genes are TRBV7-6 and TRBJ2-3; 12 positions match TRBD2. This CDR3 has 16 amino acids. The germline V gene has CDR1 SGHVS and CDR2 FNYEAQ. The CDR3 reads CASSKRTSGTTDAQYF. CDR3 coding DNA: TGTGCCAGCAGCAAACGGACTAGCGGGACCACAGATGCGCAGTATTTT.

The chain employs TRBV5-1 and TRBJ2-5; tentatively, D is TRBD1 or TRBD2 (5 bases each). Germline CDR1 reads SGHRS; CDR2 reads YFSETQ. The CDR3 is 15 residues long. The ends were cut back, 0 bases at V and 1 base at J, with 10 bases in the middle. The CDR3 DNA reads TGCGCCAGCAGCTTGGCCGAGGGGCGCCAAGAGACCCAGTACTTC. Its protein is CASSLAEGRQETQYF.

The chain combines TRBV30 with TRBJ2-2, with D tentatively TRBD1 (5 bases). The CDR3 runs to 13 residues. Germline V gene sequence: CDR1 GTSNPN, CDR2 SVGIG (reference sequence). The V end was cut by 4 bases, the J end by 6 bases, with 12 bases between. Written as DNA, the CDR3 is TGTGCCTGGACCCTGTCAGGGCCCGGGGAGCTGTTTTTT. It yields the protein CAWTLSGPGELFF.

In its sample, this clonotype was seen a few times. The chain couples TRBV7-6 to TRBJ2-1; D remains unclear. There are 14 residues in the CDR3. Germline CDR1 SGHVS, CDR2 FNYEAQ. With 1 base removed from V and 7 bases from J, the gap between germline ends came to 11 bases. The CDR3 is CASSLDTVGNEQFF. The CDR3, as DNA: TGTGCCAGCAGCTTAGACACAGTAGGGAATGAGCAGTTCTTC.

This clonotype was detected a few times. An end of the junction does not agree with germline; a read error may underlie this. V and J are TRBV12-3 or TRBV12-4 and TRBJ2-3, with 7 bases that match TRBD2. This CDR3 region has 14 residues. The CDR3 DNA reads as TGTGTCAGCAGTTTACGGACTAGATCGGATACGCAGTATTTT. Residues: CVSSLRTRSDTQYF.

This chain uses TRBV7-8 with TRBJ2-1; 7 bases are a match to TRBD1. This CDR3 has 15 amino acids. The V segment lost 5 bases and the J segment 2 bases; nucleotides outside the gene matches: 6. In germline, CDR1 is SGHVS, CDR2 FQNEAQ. As DNA, the CDR3 is TGTGCCAGCAGCATAGACAGGGACCCCTACAATGAGCAGTTCTTC. This codes for CASSIDRDPYNEQFF.

This clonotype appeared many times. V usage is TRBV4-3 and J usage is TRBJ2-7; the D is unclear. The germline V gene has CDR1 LGHNA and CDR2 YSLEER. V dropped 1 base and J dropped 2 bases, with 12 bases sitting between them. This CDR3 region has 15 residues. The CDR3 loop reads CASSQGAHRTYEQYF. CDR3 in DNA: TGCGCCAGCAGCCAAGGAGCGCACAGAACCTACGAGCAGTACTTC.

The rearrangement uses TRBV7-2 and TRBJ1-1, with a tentative D call TRBD1 (6 bases). V was trimmed by 4 bases and J by 5 bases, leaving 20 bases between them. The CDR3 sequence is 16 residues long. Per germline, CDR1 SGHTA and CDR2 FQGNSA. For the CDR3, the DNA is TGTGCCAGCAGCTCCCCCTCCGGAGGGGGAGGAACTGAAGCTTTCTTT. Its translation is CASSSPSGGGGTEAFF.

The chain recombines TRBV18 with TRBJ1-1, with a possible D match to TRBD1 (6 bases). CDR1 and CDR2 (germline): KGHSH, LQKENI. The CDR3 extends over 13 amino acids. Trimming removed 6 bases from V and 11 bases from J, with 19 bases in between. CDR3 sequence (DNA): TGTGCCAGCTCCTCATCGGGCCAGGGGAGCGCTTTCTTT. Translation gives CASSSSGQGSAFF.

This clonotype showed up many times. Here the CDR3 DNA reads TGTGCCAGCAGTATCCAGGGCTACGAGCAGTACTTC. Translating gives CASSIQGYEQYF. V is TRBV12-3 or TRBV12-4 and J is TRBJ2-7; D may be TRBD1 (5 bases). The length of the CDR3 is 12 residues. Between the trimmed V and J ends, which lost 5 bases and 3 bases, there was a span of 8 bases.

This clonotype was seen ten or more times. The chain links TRBV20-1 to TRBJ1-1, with TRBD1 as a possible D gene (6 bases). This CDR3 has 14 amino acids. Trimming took 6 bases from V and 5 from J, leaving 19 bases between them. Germline V gene lookup returns CDR1 DFQATT and CDR2 SNEGSKA (reference sequence). CDR3 region: CSAQRSIGGTEAFF. CDR3 bases: TGCAGTGCCCAGCGTTCCATAGGGGGGACTGAAGCTTTCTTT.

DNA of the CDR3: TGTGCCAGCAGTACGAAACCCAGGGCCCGGCCCCAGCATTTT. Protein sequence: CASSTKPRARPQHF. The rearrangement links TRBV28 to TRBJ1-5, with TRBD1 as a possible D gene (5 bases). V was shortened by 5 bases and J by 9 bases, with 17 bases between the two germline ends. In germline, CDR1 is MDHEN, CDR2 SYDVKM. CDR3 length: 14 residues.

This clonotype occurred many times. The chain employs TRBV12-3 or TRBV12-4 and TRBJ2-1, with 7 bases identical to TRBD1. After removal of 5 bases from V and 2 bases from J, the junction contained 6 bases not matched to a gene. This CDR3 contains 15 residues. CDR3 loop: CASSRNRGPYNEQFF. In nucleotides, the CDR3 is TGTGCCAGCAGTCGAAACAGGGGCCCCTACAATGAGCAGTTCTTC.